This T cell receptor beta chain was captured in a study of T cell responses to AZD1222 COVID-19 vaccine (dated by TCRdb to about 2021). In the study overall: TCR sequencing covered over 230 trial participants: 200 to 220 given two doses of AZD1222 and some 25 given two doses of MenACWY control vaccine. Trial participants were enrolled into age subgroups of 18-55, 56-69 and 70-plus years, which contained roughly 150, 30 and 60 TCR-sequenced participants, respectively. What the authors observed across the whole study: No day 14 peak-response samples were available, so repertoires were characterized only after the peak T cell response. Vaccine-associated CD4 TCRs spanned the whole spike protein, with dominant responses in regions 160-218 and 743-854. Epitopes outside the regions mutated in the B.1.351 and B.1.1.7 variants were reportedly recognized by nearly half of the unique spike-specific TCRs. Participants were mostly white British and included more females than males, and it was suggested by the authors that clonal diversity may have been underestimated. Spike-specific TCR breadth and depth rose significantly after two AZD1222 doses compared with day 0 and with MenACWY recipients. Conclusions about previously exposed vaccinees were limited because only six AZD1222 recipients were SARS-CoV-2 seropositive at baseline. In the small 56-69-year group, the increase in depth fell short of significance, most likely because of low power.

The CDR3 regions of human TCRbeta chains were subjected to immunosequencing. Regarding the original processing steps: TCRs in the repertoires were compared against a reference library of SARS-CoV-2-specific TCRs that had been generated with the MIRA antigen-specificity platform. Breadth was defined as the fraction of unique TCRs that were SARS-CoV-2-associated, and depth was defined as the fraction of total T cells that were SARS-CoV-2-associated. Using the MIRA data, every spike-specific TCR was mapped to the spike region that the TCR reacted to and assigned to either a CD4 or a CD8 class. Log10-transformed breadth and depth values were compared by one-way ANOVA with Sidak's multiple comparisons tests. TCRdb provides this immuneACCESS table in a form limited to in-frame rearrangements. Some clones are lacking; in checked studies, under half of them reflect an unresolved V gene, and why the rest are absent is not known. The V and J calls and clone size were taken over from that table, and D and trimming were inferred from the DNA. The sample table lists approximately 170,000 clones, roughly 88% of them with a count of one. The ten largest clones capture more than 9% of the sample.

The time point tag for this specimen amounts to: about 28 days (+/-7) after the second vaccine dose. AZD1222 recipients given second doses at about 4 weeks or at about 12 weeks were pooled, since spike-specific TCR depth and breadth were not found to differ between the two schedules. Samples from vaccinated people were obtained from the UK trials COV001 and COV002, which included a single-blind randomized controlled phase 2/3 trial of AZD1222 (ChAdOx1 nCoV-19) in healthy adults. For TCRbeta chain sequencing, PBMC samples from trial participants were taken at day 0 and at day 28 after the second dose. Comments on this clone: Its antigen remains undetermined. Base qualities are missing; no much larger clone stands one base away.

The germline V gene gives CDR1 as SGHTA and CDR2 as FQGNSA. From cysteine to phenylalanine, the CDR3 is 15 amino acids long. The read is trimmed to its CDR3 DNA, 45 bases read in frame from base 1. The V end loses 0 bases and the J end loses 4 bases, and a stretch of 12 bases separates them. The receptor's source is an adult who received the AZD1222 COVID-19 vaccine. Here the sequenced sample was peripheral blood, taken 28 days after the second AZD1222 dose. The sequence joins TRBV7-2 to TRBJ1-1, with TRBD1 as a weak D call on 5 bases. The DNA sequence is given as TGTGCCAGCAGCTTAGCCGGGGCCCGGGGCACTGAAGCTTTCTTT. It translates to CASSLAGARGTEAFF.